This is a list of T cell receptor beta chains from one sample in a study of T-cell reconstitution after alpha-beta-depleted transplantation in children. In TCRdb, the PCR reads were re-called with MiXCR into one record per CDR3 protein. The table has hundreds of thousands of distinct CDR3 sequences, roughly 8% seen once. The sample was PBMCs, mostly from graft donor cells, taken 180 days after TCRalphabeta/CD19-depleted stem cell transplant. The receptor source for this set is a male patient aged 10 to 17 who had a stem cell transplant for acute lymphoblastic leukemia, so the T cells may come from the graft donor. Both conserved end residues are part of each CDR3. D genes are given only for firm matches. A row's size may be missing; if present it is once, few, many or a size class.

abundance	d_gene	v_gene	j_gene	CDR3nt	CDR3aa
once	TRBD1	TRBV23-1	TRBJ2-6	TGCGCCAGCAGTCGTCCCGGGACAGGGCCTACTGGGGCCAACGTCCTGACTTTC	CASSRPGTGPTGANVLTF
many	TRBD2	TRBV5-1	TRBJ2-1	TGCGCCAGCTCGGGATTACAGCGGGAGGCCTACAATGAGCAGTTCTTC	CASSGLQREAYNEQFF
many	TRBD1	TRBV12-3/TRBV12-4	TRBJ2-1	TGTGCCAGCAGTCCCGGGACAGGTATCTACAATGAGCAGTTCTTC	CASSPGTGIYNEQFF
.	TRBD1	TRBV19	TRBJ1-1	TGTGCCAGTAGTGTAGGGGGCGTGGGGATGAACACTGAAGCTTTCTTT	CASSVGGVGMNTEAFF
many	TRBD1	TRBV5-1	TRBJ2-7	TGCGCCACCAAAGGGGGACAGGGCAACGAGCAGTACTTC	CATKGGQGNEQYF
many	.	TRBV20-1	TRBJ1-2	TGCAGTGCTAGAGAGGGCCATCAATTATACGGCTACACCTTC	CSAREGHQLYGYTF
many	.	TRBV4-1	TRBJ1-5	TGCGCCAGCGGCCCGGGATCACTCTTAAATCAGCCCCAGCATTTT	CASGPGSLLNQPQHF
many	TRBD1	TRBV25-1	TRBJ2-7	TGTGCCAGCAGCCCGTGGGCAGGGGGCCCCTACTCCTACGAGCAGTACTTC	CASSPWAGGPYSYEQYF
many	.	TRBV12-3/TRBV12-4	TRBJ2-3	TGTGCCAGCAGTTTAGGTAACTCCCTGCGGAGTACGCAGTATTTT	CASSLGNSLRSTQYF
many	.	TRBV12-3/TRBV12-4	TRBJ2-7	TGTGCCAGCAGTTTAAGGCTTTACGAGCAGTACTTC	CASSLRLYEQYF
many	.	TRBV18	TRBJ1-2	TGTGCCAGCTCACCAGTTATAGGGGATGGCTACACCTTC	CASSPVIGDGYTF
many	TRBD2	TRBV11-2	TRBJ2-2	TGTGCCAGCATCCGGGAGGGGCTAGCCGGGGAGCTGTTTTTT	CASIREGLAGELFF
many	TRBD1	TRBV20-1	TRBJ1-2	TGCAGTGCTAGAGATCGTCAGGGGGCGGGGGGAGGCTACACCTTC	CSARDRQGAGGGYTF
many	TRBD2	TRBV28	TRBJ2-7	TGTGCCAGCAGTTTCGTTGGGCTAGCGGGAGGCTACAGCTCCTACGAGCAGTACTTC	CASSFVGLAGGYSSYEQYF
many	.	TRBV12-3/TRBV12-4	TRBJ2-2	TGTGCCAGCAGTCCCCGACCCGGCGGGGAGCTGTTTTTT	CASSPRPGGELFF
many	.	TRBV4-1	TRBJ1-1	TGCGCCAGCAGCGCTCCCACATTGAACACTGAAGCTTTCTTT	CASSAPTLNTEAFF
.	TRBD2	TRBV2	TRBJ2-2	TGTGCCAGCAGTTATTGCCCGCAGCGGGGAACCGGGGAGCTGTTTTTT	CASSYCPQRGTGELFF
.	.	TRBV27	TRBJ2-7	TGTGCCAGCAGTCTATCCCGGGACTTGTACGAGCAGTACTTC	CASSLSRDLYEQYF
many	.	TRBV3-1	TRBJ2-5	TGTGCCAGCAGCCATTTACCCGAGACCCAGTACTTC	CASSHLPETQYF
many	.	TRBV24-1	TRBJ2-6	TGTGCCACCAGTGATCCGGGCCCCTCTGGGGCCAACGTCCTGACTTTC	CATSDPGPSGANVLTF
few	TRBD2	TRBV20-1	TRBJ2-2	TGCAGTGCGCGGCGGGGGGTTCTAGCGGGGGGTACCACCGGGGAGCTGTTTTTT	CSARRGVLAGGTTGELFF
many	.	TRBV6-5	TRBJ1-5	TGTGCCAGCAGTTACACCTACAGGGGCAATCAGCCCCAGCATTTT	CASSYTYRGNQPQHF
.	.	TRBV20-1	TRBJ1-2	TGCAGTGCCCAGAGTCGGACAGCCAGGACCCGGGGCTATTGGGGCTACACCTTC	CSAQSRTARTRGYWGYTF
many	TRBD2	TRBV6-5	TRBJ2-7	TGTGCCAGCAGCCCGGGACTAGCATCCTACGAGCAGTACTTC	CASSPGLASYEQYF
many	TRBD2	TRBV27	TRBJ2-3	TGTGCCAGCAGTTTATTCCTTCTAGCGGGGGTCACAGATACGCAGTATTTT	CASSLFLLAGVTDTQYF
many	.	TRBV4-1	TRBJ2-5	TGCGCCAGCAGCCACCCCTCCACGGGGGTAAGAGAGACCCAGTACTTC	CASSHPSTGVRETQYF
few	.	TRBV5-6	TRBJ2-7	TGTGCCAGCAGACACGGGGTCCTCGGGGAGCAGTACTTC	CASRHGVLGEQYF
many	.	TRBV20-1	TRBJ1-4	TGCAGTGCTAAAGGCCCCGGGGCCGAACTATCAACTAATGAAAAACTGTTTTTT	CSAKGPGAELSTNEKLFF
many	TRBD1	TRBV4-3	TRBJ2-7	TGCGCCAGCAGCCAAGATTCCAGGGGGCGCGAGCAGTACTTC	CASSQDSRGREQYF
many	.	TRBV6-4	TRBJ2-2	TGTGCCAGCAGTGACGAAAAGGAACAGATAAACACCGGGGAGCTGTTTTTT	CASSDEKEQINTGELFF
many	TRBD1	TRBV29-1	TRBJ2-5	TGCAGCGTTGAACGGACAGGGGGCTTCCAAGAGACCCAGTACTTC	CSVERTGGFQETQYF
many	.	TRBV7-9	TRBJ1-2	TGTGCCAGCAGCCCTGCCCCCACAGCTAACTATGGCTACACCTTC	CASSPAPTANYGYTF
many	.	TRBV27	TRBJ1-6	TGTGCCAGCAGCTTCGGGGGGAGGAATTCACCCCTCCACTTT	CASSFGGRNSPLHF
many	TRBD1	TRBV20-1	TRBJ1-2	TGCAGTGCTAGATTGACAGGGGAGGGGTATGGCTACACCTTC	CSARLTGEGYGYTF
many	.	TRBV3-1	TRBJ2-1	TGTGCCAGCAGCCAAGAATTGGGACTGGGCAATGAGCAGTTCTTC	CASSQELGLGNEQFF
many	.	TRBV20-1	TRBJ1-2	TGCAGTGCTAGCGGTGAGGGGCTCTATGGCTACACCTTC	CSASGEGLYGYTF
many	.	TRBV6-5	TRBJ2-6	TGTGCCAGCAGTTACTCCTTCTCTGGGGCCAACGTCCTGACTTTC	CASSYSFSGANVLTF
many	TRBD1	TRBV28	TRBJ1-1	TGTGCCAGCAGTTTCCAGGGGGGCCCCAAAGGAGCTTTCTTT	CASSFQGGPKGAFF
.	.	TRBV5-1	TRBJ2-7	TGCGCCAGCAGCTTGGGCCCATACGAGCAGCACTTC	CASSLGPYEQHF
.	.	TRBV9	TRBJ1-5	TGTGCCAGCAGCGTAGTCCCTAATCAGCCCCAGCATTTT	CASSVVPNQPQHF
many	.	TRBV6-5	TRBJ2-2	TGTGCCAGCAGGTCCGTCGGAGGGGGCGGCACCGGGGAGCTGTTTTTT	CASRSVGGGGTGELFF
many	.	TRBV29-1	TRBJ2-3	TGCAGCGTTTCGGGAGATACGCAGTATTTT	CSVSGDTQYF
many	.	TRBV12-3/TRBV12-4	TRBJ2-7	TGTGCCAGCAGTCTCATCCCCGCGACGATCGAGCAGTACTTC	CASSLIPATIEQYF